This is a list of T cell receptor beta chains from one sample in a study of blood T cell repertoires in COVID-19. TCRdb's copy holds only in-frame clones and misses some; the assay was immunoSEQ multiplex PCR. The sample yields about 180,000 clones, roughly 90% seen once. The sequenced sample consisted of PBMCs or T cells enriched from blood (not recorded which). Every receptor here comes from a woman in her forties or fifties who had recovered from COVID-19. Each CDR3 is given with its conserved first and last residue. The order of the fields is J gene, V gene, clone size, D gene, CDR3 DNA, CDR3 protein. The D gene is left open where the match is weak. Some rows mark clone size as missing; the rest say once, few, many or name a class of expanded clone.

>TRBJ2-2|TRBV28|NA|TRBD1
TGTGCCAGCAGTAATCCGGACAGGGGAGGCCCCGGGGAGCTGTTTTTT
CASSNPDRGGPGELFF
>TRBJ1-1|TRBV5-5|NA|NA
TGTGCCAGCAGCTATATGAATTACGGGGGGGACACTGAAGCTTTCTTT
CASSYMNYGGDTEAFF
>TRBJ1-2|TRBV28|NA|NA
TGTGCCAGCAGAGCGGAGCGGCCCTATGGCTACACCTTC
CASRAERPYGYTF
>TRBJ2-5|TRBV7-3|NA|TRBD2
TGTGCCAGCAGCTCTAGCGGGAACGGAAGAGAGACCCAGTACTTC
CASSSSGNGRETQYF
>TRBJ1-2|TRBV2|NA|NA
TGTGCCAGCAGTTTCCGGAGGGCCGGCTACACCTTC
CASSFRRAGYTF
>TRBJ1-4|TRBV28|NA|NA
TGTGCCAGCCGTACAACTAATGAAAAACTGTTTTTT
CASRTTNEKLFF
>TRBJ2-3|TRBV6-5|NA|TRBD2
TGTGCCAGCAGTTACGGGAGCGGGAGGGGGGATACGCAGTATTTT
CASSYGSGRGDTQYF
>TRBJ2-3|TRBV7-6|NA|NA
TGTGCCAGCAGCCCTAGAGGAGGGAGCGGGAGCACAGATACGCAGTATTTT
CASSPRGGSGSTDTQYF
>TRBJ1-2|TRBV28|few|NA
TGTGCCAGCAGCGCAGGGCGTGGCTACACCTTC
CASSAGRGYTF
>TRBJ2-7|TRBV19|NA|NA
TGTGCCAGTAGTATTAGCGCGTTTGCGGGAGAGCAGTACTTC
CASSISAFAGEQYF
>TRBJ2-1|TRBV7-8|NA|NA
TGTGCCAGCAGCTTAGCGCTCACGCGGGAGCAGTTCTTC
CASSLALTREQFF
>TRBJ1-1|TRBV7-8|NA|NA
TGTGCCAGCAGCTTTAGTGACGGGGGAGCTGAAGCTTTCTTT
CASSFSDGGAEAFF
>TRBJ2-3|TRBV4-2|few|TRBD1
TGTGCCAGCAGCACCGGGACAGCACAAGGGGATACGCAGTATTTT
CASSTGTAQGDTQYF
>TRBJ2-4|TRBV2|NA|TRBD2
TGTGCCAGCAGGGCGGGGGGCTTTACCAAAAACATTCAGTACTTC
CASRAGGFTKNIQYF
>TRBJ2-7|TRBV7-9|NA|NA
TGTGCCAGCAGATTTAGCGGAGAGGTGGGCGAGCAGTACTTC
CASRFSGEVGEQYF
>TRBJ2-3|TRBV19|NA|NA
TGTGCCAGTAGTATTCTGGTCCAGACAGATACGCAGTATTTT
CASSILVQTDTQYF
>TRBJ2-7|TRBV5-1|few|TRBD1
TGCGCCAGCAGCCCCGATGGGTGGGGGACAGGCTACGAGCAGTACTTC
CASSPDGWGTGYEQYF
>TRBJ1-3|TRBV25-1|once|NA
TGTGCCAGCAGTGCCAGGGTTCTCGGAAACACCATATATTTT
CASSARVLGNTIYF
>TRBJ2-2|TRBV2|NA|NA
TGTGCCAGCAGTGACAGGGTCGCCGGGGAGCTGTTTTTT
CASSDRVAGELFF
>TRBJ1-4|TRBV15|NA|NA
TGTGCCACCAGCAGAGACCGGGGGGAAAAACTGTTTTTT
CATSRDRGEKLFF
>TRBJ2-5|TRBV4-2|few|TRBD2
TGTGCCAGCAGCCAAGAGGGGGTTAGTCTAGCGGGAGGGGAGACCCAGTACTTC
CASSQEGVSLAGGETQYF
>TRBJ1-1|TRBV5-4|NA|TRBD1
TGTGCCAGCAGCTTGGAGGGGGCAACTGAAGCTTTCTTT
CASSLEGATEAFF
>TRBJ2-7|TRBV5-4|NA|TRBD1
TGTGCCAGCAGCCGAAAGGGGGCAGGCTACGAGCAGTACTTC
CASSRKGAGYEQYF
>TRBJ1-2|TRBV7-9|NA|NA
TGTGCCAGCAGCCCGGGGGGAGTCTATGGCTACACCTTC
CASSPGGVYGYTF
>TRBJ2-7|TRBV25-1|NA|TRBD2
TGTGCCAGCAGTGAAGGACTAGCGGGAGGGCCTTACGAGCAGTACTTC
CASSEGLAGGPYEQYF
>TRBJ1-2|TRBV28|NA|TRBD1
TGTGCCAGCAGTTCCGGACAGGGGGTGGTCTATGGCTACACCTTC
CASSSGQGVVYGYTF
>TRBJ1-5|TRBV7-9|NA|TRBD1
TGTGCCAGCAGCTTACAGGGGGTGGATCAGCCCCAGCATTTT
CASSLQGVDQPQHF
>TRBJ1-2|TRBV19|NA|NA
TGTGCCAGTAGCAAACCCCCGGCGGGGCTCAATGGCTACACCTTC
CASSKPPAGLNGYTF
>TRBJ2-5|TRBV18|NA|NA
TGTGCCAGCTCACCACGGCAGGCGGAGACCCAGTACTTC
CASSPRQAETQYF
>TRBJ2-7|TRBV29-1|NA|NA
TGCAGCGTCTCCGACAGCTACGAGCAGTACTTC
CSVSDSYEQYF
>TRBJ1-2|TRBV24-1|NA|NA
TGTGCCACCAGTGATGCGGACGGGGCTAACTATGGCTACACCTTC
CATSDADGANYGYTF